The 5 T cell receptor beta chains below all came from one sample that was sequenced in a study of T cells in Graves' hyperthyroidism and ophthalmopathy. The TCR beta CDR3 regions underwent amplification using RNA transcripts as the source. RT-PCR in the first round (using the HTBI primer set) targeted the TCR CDR3. TCRdb recomputed calls from the multiplex PCR reads with MiXCR, one row per CDR3 protein. The sample lists around 440,000 distinct CDR3 sequences; 15% to 19% were seen once. The specimen sequenced was blood. All receptors come from a woman aged 18 to 35 with Graves' hyperthyroidism.

This clonotype was counted ten times or more. This rearrangement joins TRBV12-3 or TRBV12-4 to TRBJ2-3; maybe TRBD1 (5 bases). The V gene lost 7 bases and the J gene lost 4 bases, with 12 bases spanning the gap. CDR3 length: 13 amino acids. The CDR3 region is CASKGDQPDTQYF. For the CDR3, the DNA is TGTGCCAGCAAAGGGGATCAACCAGATACGCAGTATTTT.

This clonotype has ten or more counts. The chain combines TRBV2 with TRBJ2-3, with no clear D. The germline CDR1 and CDR2 sequences are SNHLY and FYNNEI. V lost 10 bases and J 0 bases, leaving 11 bases between the germline ends. This CDR3 comprises 13 residues. As DNA, the CDR3 is TGTGCCACCTCCCGACGGAGCACAGATACGCAGTATTTT. Translated, it gives CATSRRSTDTQYF.

The V gene is TRBV10-3, the J gene TRBJ2-5; 7 bases match TRBD2. Unmatched junction bases numbered 6, after V lost 0 bases and J lost 2 bases. CDR3 length: 16 residues. Per germline, CDR1 ENHRY and CDR2 SYGVKD. This CDR3 reads CAISESRRAGQETQYF. In DNA form, the CDR3 reads TGTGCCATCAGTGAGTCTCGCAGAGCGGGACAAGAGACCCAGTACTTC.

This clonotype has only a few counts. The chain uses TRBV9 and TRBJ2-1; a weak D match, TRBD1 (5 bases). Trimming left V 2 bases short and J 6 bases short, with 18 bases between. The CDR3 totals 16 residues. CDR1 and CDR2 from the germline V gene are SGDLS and YYNGEE. The CDR3 DNA sequence: TGTGCCAGCAGCGTCCAACTCCAAAGGGGAATCAATGAGCAGTTCTTC. Translation gives CASSVQLQRGINEQFF.

This clonotype was found many times. This chain connects TRBV6-1 to TRBJ2-5; 12 nucleotides align to TRBD2. This CDR3 contains 15 residues. Per the germline V gene, CDR1 is MNHNS and CDR2 is SASEGT. With V trimmed by 9 bases and J by 5 bases, 10 bases remained unmatched. This chain's CDR3 is CASTSGRTGGETQYF. The DNA for the CDR3 is TGTGCCAGTACTAGCGGGAGGACCGGGGGGGAGACCCAGTACTTC.